Each of the 11 T cell receptor beta chains below was sequenced from the same sample in a study of human T cells and chemical hapten exposure. As for time point: patch test 1, 2 weeks after DPC sensitization. The sample's treatment: therapeutic diphenylcyclopropenone sensitization with weekly scalp DPC. TCRdb itself ran the RACE reads through MiXCR, one entry per CDR3 protein. The data show 60,000 to 80,000 distinct CDR3 sequences, with 25% to 40% seen just once and 7.5% to 10% held by the top ten. The material sequenced was whole blood, taken in connection with sensitization to the hapten diphenylcyclopropenone (DPC). Receptors originate from a man aged 40-49 years with alopecia areata. Some clones in this sample may be carry-over from other donors' samples.

This clonotype has a handful of counts. V is TRBV20-1 and J is TRBJ2-5, with 7 bases matching TRBD1. CDR3 length: 15 amino acids. With 5 bases clipped from V and 2 bases from J, the junction kept 11 bases outside the gene matches. Germline V gives CDR1 DFQATT, CDR2 SNEGSKA (reference sequence). The DNA for the CDR3 is TGCAGTGCTCCGTTGACAGGGTCACTTCAAGAGACCCAGTACTTC. Translating gives CSAPLTGSLQETQYF.

This clonotype was counted only a few times. The chain combines TRBV25-1 with TRBJ1-2; D not certain. The V gene lost 1 base and the J gene lost 5 bases, with 14 bases spanning the gap. There are 15 residues in the CDR3. The germline V gene encodes CDR1 MGHDK and CDR2 SYGVNS. CDR3 sequence (DNA): TGTGCCAGCAGTGAATTCGGGAGAGGGTTTTATGGCTACACCTTC. This gives the protein CASSEFGRGFYGYTF.

The V and J genes are TRBV21-1 and TRBJ2-1; no check of the table's D call, TRBD2, against the DNA was made. TRBV21-1 is annotated as a pseudogene. This CDR3 has 20 residues. This chain's CDR3 is CASSKERLLAGDEDYNEQFF. DNA for the CDR3: TGTGCCAGCAGCAAAGAACGGTTATTAGCGGGAGATGAAGACTACAATGAGCAGTTCTTC.

V gene TRBV7-2 combines with J gene TRBJ2-1; D is undetermined. V lost 5 bases, J lost 5 bases, and 4 bases lay in between. The CDR3 covers 11 residues. Germline V gene sequence: CDR1 SGHTA, CDR2 FQGNSA. The CDR3 DNA reads as TGTGCCAGCAGCGCACACAATGAGCAGTTCTTC. Translating it yields CASSAHNEQFF.

The sample holds a few counts of this clonotype. The chain couples TRBV5-1 to TRBJ1-4; D gene uncertain. V was trimmed by 1 base and J by 7 bases, leaving 8 bases between them. This CDR3 is 13 amino acids long. Germline assignment: CDR1 SGHRS and CDR2 YFSETQ. The CDR3 loop reads CASSLTSGEKLFF. The CDR3 region has the DNA TGCGCCAGCAGCTTGACCAGCGGTGAAAAACTGTTTTTT.

The chain joins TRBV12-3 or TRBV12-4 to TRBJ2-5, with D possibly matching TRBD1 (7 bases). Trimming cost V 6 bases and J 8 bases, with 22 bases left between them. The CDR3 loop spans 15 amino acids. This CDR3 reads CASRKSQGGRTTQYF. The CDR3 nucleotides are TGTGCCAGCAGGAAAAGCCAGGGGGGACGTACTACCCAGTACTTC.

The chain is built from TRBV7-2 and TRBJ2-3; 7 bases match TRBD2. Germline V gene lookup returns CDR1 SGHTA and CDR2 FQGNSA. This CDR3 has 12 residues. V gave up 5 bases and J gave up 8 bases; unmatched junction bases: 4. The chain's CDR3 is CASSTSSGTQYF. The DNA of the CDR3 is TGTGCCAGCAGCACTTCTAGCGGTACGCAGTATTTT.

V is TRBV13 and J is TRBJ2-1; D possibly uses TRBD1 or TRBD2 (5 bases each). CDR1 is PRHDT, CDR2 FYEKMQ, per germline (reference sequence). The CDR3 is 16 amino acids. Trimming pared 4 bases from V and 0 bases from J, leaving 13 bases between. The DNA of the CDR3 is TGTGCCAGCAGCTCTCCAGGGAGAAACTCCTACAATGAGCAGTTCTTC. It codes for CASSSPGRNSYNEQFF.

The chain recombines TRBV4-1 with TRBJ2-1, with D tentatively TRBD2 (5 bases). With 3 bases removed from V and 1 base from J, the gap between germline ends came to 13 bases. The length of the CDR3 is 16 residues. Germline V gene lookup returns CDR1 MGHRA and CDR2 YSYEKL. The CDR3, as DNA: TGCGCCAGCAGCCAGAGCCCGGGGTATTCCTACAATGAGCAGTTCTTC. Translating gives CASSQSPGYSYNEQFF.

The chain couples TRBV6-2 or TRBV6-3 to TRBJ1-5; tentatively, D is TRBD1 (5 bases). The CDR3 runs 14 residues. The ends were cut back, 0 bases at V and 5 bases at J, with 8 bases in the middle. The V gene's germline CDR1 is MNHEY and CDR2 SVGEGT. CDR3 sequence: CASSYSSGDQPQHF. CDR3 DNA: TGTGCCAGCAGTTACTCTTCGGGGGATCAGCCCCAGCATTTT.

The sample holds a few counts of this clonotype. The chain is built from TRBV5-1 and TRBJ2-3; 7 bases agree with TRBD2. CDR1 and CDR2 (germline): SGHRS, YFSETQ. V dropped 0 bases and J dropped 2; count of bases not matched to a gene: 15. The CDR3 extends over 19 amino acids. CDR3 DNA sequence: TGCGCCAGCAGCTTGGAGAGCCGGGGGGAGAGACTACACACAGATACGCAGTATTTT. This codes for CASSLESRGERLHTDTQYF.